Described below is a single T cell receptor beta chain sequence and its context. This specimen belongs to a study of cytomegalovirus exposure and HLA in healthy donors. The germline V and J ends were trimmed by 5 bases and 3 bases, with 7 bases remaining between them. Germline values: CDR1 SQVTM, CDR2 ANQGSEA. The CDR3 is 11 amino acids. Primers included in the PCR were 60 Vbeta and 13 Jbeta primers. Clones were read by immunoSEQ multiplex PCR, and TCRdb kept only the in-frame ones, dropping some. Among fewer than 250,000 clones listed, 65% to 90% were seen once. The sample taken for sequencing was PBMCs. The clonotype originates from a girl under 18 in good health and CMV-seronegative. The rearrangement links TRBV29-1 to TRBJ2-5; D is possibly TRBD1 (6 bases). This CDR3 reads CSVSGEETQYF. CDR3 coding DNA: TGCAGCGTTTCAGGGGAAGAGACCCAGTACTTC. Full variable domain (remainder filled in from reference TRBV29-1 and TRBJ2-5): SAVISQKPSRDICQRGTSLTIQCQVDSQVTMMFWYRQQPGQSLTLIATANQGSEATYESGFVIDKFPISRPNLTFSTLTVSNMSPEDSSIYLCSVSGEETQYFGPGTRLLVL.